This T cell receptor beta chain was recovered during a study of cytomegalovirus exposure and HLA in healthy donors. Background on the study: The roughly 670 first-cohort repertoires shared a platform with the roughly 120 validation repertoires, as reported in a later analysis.

To note about this clone: The antigen is undetermined.

The study, taken as a whole, reports: Both high specificity and high sensitivity reportedly marked the classifier's diagnosis of cytomegalovirus status.

V lost 2 bases, J lost 4 bases, and 1 base stayed unmatched. CDR3 length equals 13 residues. Germline CDR1 is SGHVS and CDR2 is FQNEAQ. Only in-frame clones appear in the TCRdb table, and some are missing; sequencing was by immunoSEQ multiplex PCR. The repertoire holds under 300,000 clones, with around 87% as singletons. This chain uses TRBV7-8 with TRBJ1-2; 7 bases match TRBD1. The source material was PBMCs. The clonotype comes from a woman under 30 in good health and CMV-seronegative. The CDR3 DNA reads as TGTGCCAGCAGCTTAAGGACAGGCTATGGCTACACCTTC. Translating gives CASSLRTGYGYTF.